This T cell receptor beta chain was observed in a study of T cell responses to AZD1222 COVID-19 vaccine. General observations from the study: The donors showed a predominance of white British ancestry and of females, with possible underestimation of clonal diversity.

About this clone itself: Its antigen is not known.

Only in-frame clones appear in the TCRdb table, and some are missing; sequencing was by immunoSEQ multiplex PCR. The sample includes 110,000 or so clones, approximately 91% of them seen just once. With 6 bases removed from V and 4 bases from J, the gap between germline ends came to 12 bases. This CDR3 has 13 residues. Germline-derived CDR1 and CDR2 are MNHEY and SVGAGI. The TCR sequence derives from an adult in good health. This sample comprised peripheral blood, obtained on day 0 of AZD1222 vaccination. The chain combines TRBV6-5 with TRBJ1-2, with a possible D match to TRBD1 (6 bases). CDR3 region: CASRNTGFYGYTF. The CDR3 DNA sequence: TGTGCCAGCAGAAACACAGGGTTCTATGGCTACACCTTC.